This TCR beta chain was recovered during a study of sequential checkpoint blockade in melanoma. Study background: Each arm's sequence ended with maintenance nivolumab. 91 pretreatment tumor DNA samples were TCRβ immunosequenced.

As for this clone: Antigen specificity is unknown.

The germline CDR1 and CDR2 sequences are SGHRS and YFSETQ. This CDR3 has 15 amino acids. Trimming took 4 bases from V and 1 from J, leaving 14 bases between them. Clones were read by immunoSEQ multiplex PCR, and TCRdb kept only the in-frame ones, dropping some. Here the sample spans thousands of clones, roughly 20% being singletons. The treatment here: randomized to nivolumab then ipilimumab (arm A) or the reverse (arm B). Study-level findings and limits: Patients with week-13 increases in T-cell fraction and clonality benefited about 30 times more often. PD-L1 staining and CD8+ counts, not mutational load, tracked tumor T-cell clonality.

This clonotype originated in a human donor with melanoma. The chain has TRBV5-1 and TRBJ1-2; maybe TRBD1 (6 bases). The input for sequencing was tumor tissue (inferred from file names), taken from a patient given nivolumab and ipilimumab in sequence. The CDR3 nucleotides read TGCGCCAGCAGCGCAATGACAGGTAGTAACTATGGCTACACCTTC. Encoded protein: CASSAMTGSNYGYTF.